Sequencing of this T cell receptor (beta chain) was carried out in a study of blood T cell repertoires in COVID-19. Looking at the study overall: Sample material is recorded as cDNA or gDNA derived from T cells, B-cell-depleted T cells, or PBMCs.

This clone was recorded only once. In the authors' methods: For nucleated cells, counts were estimated from reference gene primer amplification. Here immunoSEQ multiplex PCR was the method, and the copy in TCRdb shows in-frame clones only, minus some. V, J and clone size are taken as reported in that table, and D and trimming were inferred from the DNA itself. Among about 150,000 clones listed, around 80% were seen once. The CDR3 has 15 amino acids. Germline V gives CDR1 SGDLS, CDR2 YYNGEE. The V and J ends lost 1 base and 5 bases respectively, with 12 bases between them. Sequenced input: peripheral blood. This clonotype originated in a man aged 60 to 69 with acute or convalescent COVID-19. J is TRBJ1-4 and V is TRBV9, with a tentative D call TRBD1 (5 bases). CDR3 sequence (DNA): TGTGCCAGCAGCGTAAGGGACGGGGGAAATGAAAAACTGTTTTTT. Encoded protein: CASSVRDGGNEKLFF.